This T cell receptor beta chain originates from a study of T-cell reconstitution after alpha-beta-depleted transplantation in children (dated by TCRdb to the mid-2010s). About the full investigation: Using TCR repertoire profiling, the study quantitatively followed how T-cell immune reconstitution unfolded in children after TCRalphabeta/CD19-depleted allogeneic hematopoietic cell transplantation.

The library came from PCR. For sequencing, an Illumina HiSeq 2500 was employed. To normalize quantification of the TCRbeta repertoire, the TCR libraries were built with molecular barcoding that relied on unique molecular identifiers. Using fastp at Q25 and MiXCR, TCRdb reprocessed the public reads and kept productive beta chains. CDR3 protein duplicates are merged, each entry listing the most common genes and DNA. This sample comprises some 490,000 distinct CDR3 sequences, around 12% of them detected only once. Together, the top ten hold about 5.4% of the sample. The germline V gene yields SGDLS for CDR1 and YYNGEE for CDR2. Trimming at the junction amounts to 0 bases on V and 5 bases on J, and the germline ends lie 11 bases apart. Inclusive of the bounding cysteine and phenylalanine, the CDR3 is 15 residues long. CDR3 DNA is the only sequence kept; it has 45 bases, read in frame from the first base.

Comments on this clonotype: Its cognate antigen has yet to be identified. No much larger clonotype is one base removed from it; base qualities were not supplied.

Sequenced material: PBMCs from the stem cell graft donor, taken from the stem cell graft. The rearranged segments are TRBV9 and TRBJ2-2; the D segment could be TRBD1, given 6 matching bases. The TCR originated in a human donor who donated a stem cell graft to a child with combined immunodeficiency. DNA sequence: TGTGCCAGCAGCGTAGGTACAGGGTTTACCGGGGAGCTGTTTTTT. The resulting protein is CASSVGTGFTGELFF.